This entry lists 31 T cell receptor beta chains sequenced from one sample in a study of tissue T cells after allogeneic stem cell transplantation. Clones were read by immunoSEQ multiplex PCR, and TCRdb kept only the in-frame ones, dropping some. The sample holds 35,000 to 50,000 clones, roughly 92% seen once. Material: blood, obtained before transplantation. These receptors originate from a woman aged 35 to 75 who later had graft-versus-host disease after an allogeneic stem cell transplant.

J is TRBJ1-1 and V is TRBV19, with D uncertain. From germline, CDR1 is LNHDA and CDR2 SQIVND (reference sequence). The CDR3 runs 14 residues. The V gene lost 7 bases and the J gene lost 0 bases, with 12 bases spanning the gap. DNA of the CDR3: TGTGCCAGTATTCGTGACCTCATGAACACTGAAGCTTTCTTT. Translated, it gives CASIRDLMNTEAFF.

The CDR3 DNA is TGCGCCAGCAGCCAGGACAGGGGGGGGAACACTGAAGCTTTCTTT. Encoded protein: CASSQDRGGNTEAFF. The chain is built from TRBV4-3 and TRBJ1-1; 10 bases are a match to TRBD1. The germline V gene encodes CDR1 LGHNA and CDR2 YSLEER. V shed 3 bases and J 1 base; nucleotides not matched to a gene: 2. The length of the CDR3 is 15 residues.

This clone has just a few counts. V gene TRBV7-8 combines with J gene TRBJ1-5; D is uncertain. V shed 5 bases and J shed 5 bases, with 7 bases lying between them. The V gene's germline CDR1 is SGHVS and CDR2 FQNEAQ. This CDR3 region has 12 residues. The CDR3 DNA follows: TGTGCCAGCAGCCCTAGGGATCAGCCCCAGCATTTT. Its protein is CASSPRDQPQHF.

The chain couples TRBV7-6 to TRBJ2-3; D call uncertain. CDR1 and CDR2 (germline): SGHVS, FNYEAQ. The CDR3 runs to 12 residues. Trimming pared 0 bases from V and 5 bases from J, leaving 3 bases between. CDR3 coding DNA: TGTGCCAGCAGCTTAGCCGAAGATACGCAGTATTTT. This gives the protein CASSLAEDTQYF.

The rearrangement uses TRBV3-1 (or the pseudogene TRBV3-2) and TRBJ1-2; D might be TRBD1 (6 bases). Germline V CDR1 and CDR2: LGHDT, YNNKEL (reference sequence). The CDR3 consists of 15 residues. The germline V and J ends were trimmed by 3 bases and 2 bases, with 13 bases remaining between them. The CDR3 region is CASSQYGGVNYGYTF. Here the CDR3 DNA reads TGTGCCAGCAGCCAGTACGGGGGCGTGAACTATGGCTACACCTTC.

This chain uses TRBV5-4 with TRBJ1-4; D ambiguous. The CDR3 contains 15 residues. Germline CDR1 SGHNT, CDR2 YYREEE (reference sequence). V lost 0 bases, J lost 0 bases, and 6 bases lay in between. The CDR3 spells CASSLDSATNEKLFF. CDR3 bases: TGTGCCAGCAGCTTGGACAGTGCAACTAATGAAAAACTGTTTTTT. Full variable domain (rest looked up from reference TRBV5-4 and TRBJ1-4): ETGVTQSPTHLIKTRGQQVTLRCSSQSGHNTVSWYQQALGQGPQFIFQYYREEENGRGNFPPRFSGLQFPNYSSELNVNALELDDSALYLCASSLDSATNEKLFFGSGTQLSVL.

The CDR3 sequence: CAWSSWTSGALANTGELFF. The CDR3 bases are TGTGCCTGGAGTTCTTGGACTAGCGGGGCCCTCGCGAACACCGGGGAGCTGTTTTTT. The chain combines TRBV30 with TRBJ2-2, with 12 bases lining up with TRBD2. Germline CDR1 reads GTSNPN; CDR2 reads SVGIG (reference sequence). J lost 0 bases, V lost 2 bases, and 10 bases had no gene match. CDR3 length equals 19 residues.

This chain connects TRBV2 to TRBJ2-7; D may be TRBD2 (6 bases). The CDR3 extends over 13 amino acids. Germline CDR1 SNHLY, CDR2 FYNNEI. Trimming pared 6 bases from V and 4 bases from J, leaving 13 bases between. In nucleotides, the CDR3 is TGTGCCAGCAGGACGGACGGGACTTACGAGCAGTACTTC. Translating gives CASRTDGTYEQYF.

V usage is TRBV6-5 and J usage is TRBJ1-2, with D uncertain. The length of the CDR3 is 13 residues. V was pared by 2 bases and J by 1 base, with 5 bases between. Germline CDR1 MNHEY, CDR2 SVGAGI. DNA for the CDR3: TGTGCCAGCAGTTACGGATATAACTATGGCTACACCTTC. Translation gives CASSYGYNYGYTF.

This clone has only one observation. DNA of the CDR3: TGTGCCAGCAGCTTATCAGGGGGCCAAGAGACCCAGTACTTC. Amino acids: CASSLSGGQETQYF. This rearrangement joins TRBV11-3 to TRBJ2-5; TRBD1 matches 7 bases. The CDR3 extends over 14 amino acids. Germline CDR1 and CDR2: SGHNT and YENEEA. With V trimmed by 2 bases and J by 1 base, 1 base remained unmatched.

The rearrangement joins TRBV7-8 to TRBJ2-3; D possibly corresponds to TRBD2 (6 bases). V lost 4 bases, J lost 6 bases, and 23 bases lay in between. CDR3 length equals 17 residues. Germline CDR1 reads SGHVS; CDR2 reads FQNEAQ. The chain's CDR3 is CASSYGVAVLYWDTQYF. CDR3 bases: TGTGCCAGCAGCTACGGAGTAGCGGTCTTGTATTGGGATACGCAGTATTTT.

The gene calls are TRBV3-1 (or the pseudogene TRBV3-2) and TRBJ1-1, with unresolved D. V was shortened by 5 bases and J by 4 bases, with 8 bases between the two germline ends. Germline V gene sequence: CDR1 LGHDT, CDR2 YNNKEL (reference sequence). The CDR3 runs to 12 residues. The CDR3 loop is CASSATSTEAFF. In DNA, the CDR3 is TGTGCCAGCAGCGCCACGTCCACTGAAGCTTTCTTT.

In this sample, this clone turned up a few times. The chain employs TRBV5-5 and TRBJ2-3, with 7 bases matching TRBD2. Germline V gene sequence: CDR1 SGHKS, CDR2 YYEKEE (reference sequence). This CDR3 region has 15 residues. V lost 4 bases and J lost 2; bases outside the gene matches: 7. The CDR3 is CASSLQREVTDTQYF. As DNA, the CDR3 is TGTGCCAGCAGCCTCCAGCGGGAAGTCACAGATACGCAGTATTTT.

The V gene is TRBV19, the J gene TRBJ2-7; 9 bases align to TRBD2. Germline V gives CDR1 LNHDA, CDR2 SQIVND (reference sequence). The CDR3 extends over 15 amino acids. Trimming took 6 bases from V and 2 from J; bases not matched to a gene: 8. CDR3 nucleotide sequence: TGTGCCAGTAGGCTTAGCGGGAGTGGTCCCTACGAGCAGTACTTC. As protein: CASRLSGSGPYEQYF. Complete variable domain (other parts from reference TRBV19 and TRBJ2-7): DGGITQSPKYLFRKEGQNVTLSCEQNLNHDAMYWYRQDPGQGLRLIYYSQIVNDFQKGDIAEGYSVSREKKESFPLTVTSAQKNPTAFYLCASRLSGSGPYEQYFGPGTRLTVT.

V is TRBV19 and J is TRBJ2-5; either TRBD1 or TRBD2 may supply D (5 bases each). The ends were cut back, 8 bases at V and 2 bases at J, with 12 bases in the middle. CDR1 is LNHDA and CDR2 is SQIVND in the germline V gene (reference sequence). The CDR3 covers 13 residues. Written as DNA, the CDR3 is TGTGCCAGTGGTTCGAGGGGTCAAGAGACCCAGTACTTC. Its protein is CASGSRGQETQYF.

This sequence joins TRBV3-1 (or the pseudogene TRBV3-2) and TRBJ1-2; no definite D call. V lost 4 bases, J lost 6 bases, and 18 bases lay in between. The CDR3 covers 15 residues. The germline CDR1 and CDR2 sequences are LGHDT and YNNKEL (reference sequence). The CDR3: CASSLWRERPHGYTF. DNA for the CDR3: TGTGCCAGCAGCCTCTGGAGGGAACGGCCCCATGGCTACACCTTC.

V and J are TRBV19 and TRBJ2-7; D gene uncertain. Germline lookup yields CDR1 LNHDA and CDR2 SQIVND (reference sequence). Deletions cut 5 bases from V and 2 bases from J, with 13 bases between. The CDR3 totals 14 residues. CDR3 region: CASSPSPVAYEQYF. The CDR3 DNA reads as TGTGCCAGTAGTCCGTCCCCCGTAGCCTACGAGCAGTACTTC.

This sequence joins TRBV5-6 and TRBJ1-4; D might be TRBD1 (5 bases). Per germline, CDR1 SGHDT and CDR2 YYEEEE. The CDR3 spans 16 residues. V was clipped by 4 bases and J by 4 bases, with 17 bases between them. CDR3 DNA: TGTGCCAGCAGCGCTCGACAGCGTGGGGATAATGAAAAACTGTTTTTT. Its translation: CASSARQRGDNEKLFF. The full variable domain, rest sourced from reference TRBV5-6 and TRBJ1-4, is DAGVTQSPTHLIKTRGQQVTLRCSPKSGHDTVSWYQQALGQGPQFIFQYYEEEERQRGNFPDRFSGHQFPNYSSELNVNALLLGDSALYLCASSARQRGDNEKLFFGSGTQLSVL.

In this sample, this clone turned up a few times. The genes are TRBV28 and TRBJ2-7; D might be TRBD1 (6 bases). Germline loops: CDR1 MDHEN, CDR2 SYDVKM. This CDR3 contains 15 residues. V gave up 5 bases and J gave up 0 bases, with 14 bases separating them. CDR3 loop: CASSPTPDSSYEQYF. The DNA of the CDR3 is TGTGCCAGCAGTCCTACCCCGGACAGCTCCTACGAGCAGTACTTC.

The chain has TRBV2 and TRBJ2-3, with 7 bases fitting TRBD2. V lost 5 bases to trimming and J lost 0 bases; unmatched junction nucleotides: 5. Germline CDR1 is SNHLY and CDR2 is FYNNEI. This CDR3 has 15 residues. In nucleotides, the CDR3 is TGTGCCAGCAGTATACATAGCGGGAGCACAGATACGCAGTATTTT. It codes for CASSIHSGSTDTQYF.

J is TRBJ1-1 and V is TRBV29-1, with 9 bases fitting TRBD1. The CDR3 is 17 residues long. The J segment lost 0 bases and the V segment lost 5 bases, leaving 13 bases of the junction unmatched. CDR1 and CDR2 (germline): SQVTM, ANQGSEA. In DNA, the CDR3 is TGCAGCGTTACCAACAGGGGGCAACCACATTTGAACACTGAAGCTTTCTTT. This sequence encodes CSVTNRGQPHLNTEAFF.

This chain uses TRBV4-2 with TRBJ1-4; D is unresolved. CDR3 size: 13 residues. V lost 0 bases and J 7 bases, leaving 6 bases between the germline ends. The germline gives CDR1 LGHNA, CDR2 YNFKEQ. The CDR3 coding sequence is TGTGCCAGCAGCCAAGACATAGGTGAAAAACTGTTTTTT. It translates to CASSQDIGEKLFF.

The J gene is TRBJ2-1, the V gene TRBV5-4, with 10 bases lining up with TRBD2. Per germline, CDR1 SGHNT and CDR2 YYREEE (reference sequence). V trimming: 0 bases; J trimming: 4 bases; junction bases outside the gene matches: 4. The CDR3 loop spans 16 amino acids. CDR3 bases: TGTGCCAGCAGCTTGGGGACTAGCGGCATTTACAATGAGCAGTTCTTC. This gives the protein CASSLGTSGIYNEQFF.

V is TRBV30 and J is TRBJ2-7; 9 nucleotides agree with TRBD1. V shed 7 bases and J 5 bases; nucleotides not matched to a gene: 9. CDR3 size: 13 residues. Germline CDR1 and CDR2: GTSNPN and SVGIG (reference sequence). CDR3 sequence (DNA): TGTGCCTCGTCACCGGGACAGGGTAACGAGCAGTACTTC. Protein: CASSPGQGNEQYF.

The chain combines TRBV20-1 with TRBJ2-1, with D hard to call. V gave up 3 bases and J gave up 5 bases, with 5 bases separating them. Germline loops: CDR1 DFQATT, CDR2 SNEGSKA (reference sequence). The CDR3 has 11 residues. CDR3 amino acids: CSARTDNEQFF. CDR3 nucleotides: TGCAGTGCTAGGACGGACAATGAGCAGTTCTTC.

This sequence joins TRBV14 and TRBJ2-7, with D unresolved. V was trimmed by 5 bases and J by 3 bases, leaving 5 bases between them. This CDR3 is 11 amino acids long. The germline V gene encodes CDR1 SGHDN and CDR2 FVKESK. In DNA, the CDR3 is TGTGCCAGCAGCGTTTACTACGAGCAGTACTTC. It codes for CASSVYYEQYF.

As for this clone: The germline gene is not matched at one end of the junction; a read error may be the cause. The chain has TRBV7-9 and TRBJ1-4; D is perhaps TRBD1 (6 bases). The CDR3 consists of 18 residues. Germline CDR1 reads SEHNR; CDR2 reads FQNEAQ (reference sequence). The CDR3 region has the DNA TGTGCCAGCAGCCTAGCAAACTACAGGGATGCAACTAATGAAAAACTGTTTTTT. Its translation is CASSLANYRDATNEKLFF.

The chain recombines TRBV7-3 with TRBJ2-1; a possible D gene is TRBD2 (6 bases). CDR3 size: 13 residues. From germline, CDR1 is SGHTA and CDR2 FQGTGA. Trimming cost V 8 bases and J 3 bases, with 11 bases left between them. CDR3 nucleotides: TGTGCCAGCGGAACGGGGGACTACAATGAGCAGTTCTTC. This encodes CASGTGDYNEQFF.

This sequence joins TRBV19 and TRBJ2-5; 11 bases align to TRBD2. The CDR3 is 15 residues long. From germline, CDR1 is LNHDA and CDR2 SQIVND (reference sequence). V trimming: 5 bases; J trimming: 5 bases; junction bases outside the gene matches: 7. The DNA for the CDR3 is TGTGCCAGTAGTCCACTAGCGGGAGCGGTGGAGACCCAGTACTTC. Its translation: CASSPLAGAVETQYF.

The chain has TRBV3-1 (or the pseudogene TRBV3-2) and TRBJ1-2, with unresolved D. Trimming shortened V by 0 bases and J by 8 bases, and 10 bases separated the two germline ends. Germline V lookup: CDR1 LGHDT, CDR2 YNNKEL (reference sequence). The CDR3 covers 13 residues. The CDR3 loop is CASSQEVGGGYTF. As DNA, the CDR3 is TGTGCCAGCAGCCAAGAAGTGGGCGGAGGCTACACCTTC.

This clone was seen just once. The chain carries TRBV4-1 and TRBJ2-7; no clear D. Between the trimmed V and J ends, which lost 0 bases and 2 bases, there was a span of 5 bases. This CDR3 contains 13 residues. The germline V gene encodes CDR1 MGHRA and CDR2 YSYEKL. The CDR3 loop reads CASSQDRPYEQYF. CDR3 DNA: TGCGCCAGCAGCCAAGATCGCCCCTACGAGCAGTACTTC.